The rows below give T cell receptor beta chains drawn from one sample of a study of T cell repertoires in cytomegalovirus infection. TCRdb re-derived calls from the reads in MiXCR, one entry per CDR3 protein. The profile shows 650,000 to 900,000 distinct CDR3 sequences, about 28% of them singletons. For these receptors, no antigen is known. Specimen: cultured CD8+ T cells from PBMCs, collected from culture after CMV antigen stimulation. These receptors came from a human donor in good health (CMV status not recorded). Some clones in this sample may be carry-over from other donors' samples. Both conserved end residues are part of each CDR3. D genes are given only for firm matches. The size entry is marked missing in some rows and otherwise reads once, few, many or a size class.

V gene	J gene	D gene	clone size	CDR3 protein	CDR3 DNA
TRBV27	TRBJ2-6	-	-	CASSQLNSGANVLTF	TGTGCCAGCAGTCAACTGAACTCTGGGGCCAACGTCCTGACTTTC
TRBV7-9	TRBJ2-1	TRBD2	few	CASSPVVLAVLNEQFF	TGTGCCAGCAGCCCCGTTGTGCTAGCGGTACTCAATGAGCAGTTCTTC
TRBV19	TRBJ1-2	-	few	CASSILPGPGYTF	TGTGCCAGTAGTATCCTCCCAGGGCCCGGCTACACCTTC
TRBV19	TRBJ1-3	TRBD1	-	CASSPRDRGTGNTIYF	TGTGCCAGTAGTCCGCGGGACAGGGGAACTGGAAACACCATATATTTT
TRBV19	TRBJ1-2	TRBD1	-	CASRSGQVDGYTF	TGTGCCAGTAGAAGCGGACAGGTCGATGGCTACACCTTC
TRBV6-6	TRBJ2-3	-	few	CASSFRGRLGDTQYF	TGTGCCAGCAGTTTTAGGGGACGGTTAGGGGATACGCAGTATTTT
TRBV10-3	TRBJ2-1	TRBD2	-	CAIRSSGGPYNEQFF	TGTGCCATCAGATCTAGCGGGGGGCCCTACAATGAGCAGTTCTTC
TRBV7-6	TRBJ1-4	-	few	CASSLASDGAGEKLFF	TGTGCCAGCAGCTTAGCCTCGGATGGGGCGGGGGAAAAACTGTTTTTT
TRBV6-5	TRBJ1-1	-	few	CASSYRGTNTEAFF	TGTGCCAGCAGTTACCGGGGGACGAACACTGAAGCTTTCTTT
TRBV6-1	TRBJ2-3	-	few	CASSYSRAVSTDTQYF	TGTGCCAGCAGTTACAGTCGGGCAGTAAGCACAGATACGCAGTATTTT
TRBV7-6	TRBJ2-7	TRBD1	few	CASSQFGQGAYEQYF	TGTGCCAGCAGCCAATTCGGACAGGGGGCCTACGAGCAGTACTTC
TRBV7-2	TRBJ1-1	-	many	CASSFWAREKNTEAFF	TGTGCCAGCAGCTTTTGGGCCAGGGAGAAGAACACTGAAGCTTTCTTT
TRBV15	TRBJ1-5	TRBD1	-	CATSKAGTVNQSQHF	TGTGCCACCAGCAAAGCCGGGACAGTCAATCAGTCCCAGCATTTT
TRBV6-1	TRBJ1-5	TRBD1	-	CASILRDRGHSNQPQHF	TGTGCCAGCATTCTCCGGGACAGGGGCCATAGCAATCAGCCCCAGCATTTT
TRBV7-8	TRBJ2-5	-	many	CASSLYKEYEETQYF	TGTGCCAGCAGCTTATATAAGGAATACGAAGAGACCCAGTACTTC
TRBV7-3	TRBJ2-1	TRBD2	-	CASSLRRGGNNEQFF	TGTGCCAGCAGCTTGAGGCGGGGGGGTAACAATGAGCAGTTCTTC
TRBV10-3	TRBJ2-3	TRBD1	-	CAISGETGGRDTQYF	TGTGCCATCAGTGGAGAGACAGGGGGGAGGGATACGCAGTATTTT
TRBV20-1	TRBJ2-3	-	-	CSAREGDPVSDTQYF	TGCAGTGCTAGAGAGGGGGACCCGGTCTCAGATACGCAGTATTTT
TRBV7-3	TRBJ1-1	-	-	CASRSPGGNTEAFF	TGTGCCAGCAGATCTCCTGGGGGGAACACTGAAGCTTTCTTT
TRBV6-8	TRBJ2-1	TRBD2	few	CASSYSAGGLNEQFF	TGTGCCAGCAGTTACTCTGCGGGGGGCCTGAATGAGCAGTTCTTC
TRBV11-2	TRBJ1-1	-	many	CASSPPRGTNTEAFF	TGTGCCAGCAGCCCCCCCAGGGGCACGAACACTGAAGCTTTCTTT
TRBV6-5	TRBJ1-2	-	many	CASTRWRNYGYTF	TGTGCCAGCACTCGCTGGCGTAACTATGGCTACACCTTC
TRBV19	TRBJ1-1	-	few	CASSIGVKNTEAFF	TGTGCCAGTAGTATAGGGGTGAAGAACACTGAAGCTTTCTTT
TRBV7-9	TRBJ2-1	TRBD2	many	CASPLERGGREQFF	TGTGCCAGCCCGCTGGAGCGGGGGGGTCGGGAGCAGTTCTTC
TRBV6-2/TRBV6-3	TRBJ1-5	-	-	CASSYTSRNQPQHF	TGTGCCAGCAGTTACACCTCCCGAAATCAGCCCCAGCATTTT
TRBV19	TRBJ1-2	-	-	CASSIFRQGPGYTF	TGTGCCAGTAGTATTTTTCGGCAGGGCCCTGGCTACACCTTC
TRBV19	TRBJ2-3	-	-	CASSDPGDLTDTQYF	TGTGCCAGTTCCGACCCGGGGGACCTCACAGATACGCAGTATTTT
TRBV14	TRBJ2-7	TRBD2	-	CASRLRGAGGEQYF	TGTGCCAGCAGATTGCGGGGGGCCGGGGGTGAGCAGTACTTC
TRBV7-2	TRBJ1-1	-	-	CASSLVQAEAFF	TGTGCCAGCAGCTTAGTGCAGGCTGAAGCTTTCTTT
TRBV6-2/TRBV6-3	TRBJ1-1	-	-	CASSRFSIEAFF	TGTGCCAGCAGTCGGTTCTCGATCGAAGCTTTCTTT
TRBV12-5	TRBJ1-1	-	few	CASGFGTPKTTEAFF	TGTGCTAGTGGATTCGGGACTCCGAAGACGACTGAAGCTTTCTTT
TRBV24-1	TRBJ2-1	-	-	CATSDFGGVQGDGGNEQFF	TGTGCCACCAGTGATTTTGGGGGGGTACAGGGGGATGGGGGCAATGAGCAGTTCTTC
TRBV18	TRBJ1-1	-	-	CASSPPEGWGTEAFF	TGTGCCAGCTCACCACCGGAAGGCTGGGGCACTGAAGCTTTCTTT
TRBV7-6	TRBJ2-1	TRBD1	-	CASSTGDRVWNEQFF	TGTGCCAGCAGCACCGGGGACAGGGTTTGGAATGAGCAGTTCTTC
TRBV5-4	TRBJ2-5	-	-	CASSYDPAKTQYF	TGTGCCAGCAGCTACGACCCGGCTAAGACCCAGTACTTC
TRBV9	TRBJ2-1	TRBD2	-	CASSQRGSEQFF	TGTGCCAGCAGCCAGCGGGGGTCGGAGCAGTTCTTC
TRBV7-9	TRBJ2-1	TRBD2	many	CASSLREGGSDEQFF	TGTGCCAGCAGCTTGCGGGAGGGTGGGAGCGATGAGCAGTTCTTC